These 8 T cell receptor beta chains share one sample of origin, sequenced in a study of identical twins. TCRdb reprocessed the 5' RACE reads with MiXCR, giving one entry per CDR3 protein. The data contain around 690,000 distinct CDR3 sequences, over 20% of them singletons. These data were likewise used in another study, on T cells expressing NK-cell markers.

Sequencing was performed on PBMCs. Receptors originate from a woman in her late teens or twenties in good health.

The chain combines TRBV7-3 with TRBJ2-3, with 9 bases identical to TRBD2. The junction had 8 bases not matched to a gene; V was cut back by 8 bases and J by 5 bases. Per germline, CDR1 SGHTA and CDR2 FQGTGA. This CDR3 has 14 residues. In nucleotides, the CDR3 is TGTGCCAGCGCAAGCGGGGGGTGGGTAGATACGCAGTATTTT. This translates into CASASGGWVDTQYF.

The chain joins TRBV27 to TRBJ2-6; D not certain. Germline V gene lookup returns CDR1 MNHEY and CDR2 SMNVEV (reference sequence). The CDR3 spans 15 residues. V was pared by 3 bases and J by 2 bases, with 8 bases between. In DNA, the CDR3 is TGTGCCAGCAGTTTTCGCCATACTGGGGCCAACGTCCTGACTTTC. It encodes CASSFRHTGANVLTF.

This clonotype was detected only a few times. The chain combines TRBV10-3 with TRBJ1-6; 8 nucleotides match TRBD1. Germline V gene sequence: CDR1 ENHRY, CDR2 SYGVKD. J lost 7 bases, V lost 2 bases, and 4 bases had no gene match. The CDR3 is 15 residues long. CDR3 bases: TGTGCCATCAGTGAGACCGGGACAGGCAATTCACCCCTCCACTTT. This codes for CAISETGTGNSPLHF.

This clonotype was recorded a few times. V is TRBV20-1 and J is TRBJ2-2, with D perhaps assigned TRBD1 or TRBD2 (6 bases each). Germline V lookup: CDR1 DFQATT, CDR2 SNEGSKA (reference sequence). V lost 2 bases and J 10 bases, leaving 14 bases between the germline ends. The CDR3 consists of 13 residues. The CDR3 protein is CSARLHPGAELFF. The CDR3 coding sequence is TGCAGTGCTAGACTTCACCCGGGGGCGGAGCTGTTTTTT.

The rearrangement uses TRBV20-1 and TRBJ1-6; D is unresolved. CDR3 length: 12 residues. Trimming took off 0 bases at V and 8 bases at J, with 5 bases between the two ends. CDR1 is DFQATT and CDR2 is SNEGSKA in the germline V gene (reference sequence). The CDR3 loop reads CSAREYDSPLHF. The CDR3 region has the DNA TGCAGTGCTAGAGAGTATGATTCACCCCTCCACTTT.

The CDR3, as DNA: TGTGCCACCAGCAGAGTTTTGGAGGACGGCTACACCTTC. It is translated as CATSRVLEDGYTF. The chain combines TRBV15 with TRBJ1-2; D gene ambiguous. This CDR3 region has 13 residues. Germline CDR1 is LNHNV and CDR2 is YYDKDF (reference sequence). The V gene lost 1 base and the J gene lost 8 bases, with 11 bases spanning the gap. The entire variable domain, with the rest obtained from reference TRBV15 and TRBJ1-2, is as follows: DAMVIQNPRYQVTQFGKPVTLSCSQTLNHNVMYWYQQKSSQAPKLLFHYYDKDFNNEADTPDNFQSRRPNTSFCFLDIRSPGLGDTAMYLCATSRVLEDGYTFGSGTRLTVV.

The chain links TRBV10-3 to TRBJ2-5; a weak D match, TRBD2 (6 bases). V lost 4 bases and J 1 base, leaving 13 bases between the germline ends. There are 15 residues in the CDR3. Germline CDR1 is ENHRY and CDR2 is SYGVKD. The CDR3 protein is CAISGTGTLQETQYF. DNA of the CDR3: TGTGCCATCAGTGGTACCGGGACTCTCCAAGAGACCCAGTACTTC.

The V call is TRBV7-8, the J call TRBJ2-7; 8 bases fit TRBD2. The CDR3 is 15 residues long. CDR1 and CDR2 from the germline V gene are SGHVS and FQNEAQ. Unmatched junction bases numbered 6, after V lost 2 bases and J lost 3 bases. The CDR3 spells CASSLTGGAFYEQYF. CDR3 sequence (DNA): TGTGCCAGCAGCTTAACCGGGGGGGCCTTCTACGAGCAGTACTTC.